This is a list of T cell receptor beta chains from one sample in a study of radiotherapy plus CTLA-4 blockade in lung cancer. Sequencing used immunoSEQ multiplex PCR; TCRdb keeps in-frame clones, though not all of them. Among tens of thousands of clones, 84% were seen once, and the ten largest hold roughly 5%. Sequenced here: peripheral blood, sampled from a patient treated with radiotherapy plus ipilimumab. Every receptor here comes from a human donor with non-small cell lung cancer whose response to radiotherapy plus ipilimumab could not be evaluated. Both conserved end residues are part of each CDR3. D genes are given only for firm matches.

TRBJ1-6 | TRBV30 | TRBD1 | TGTGCCGGCCGGGACAGCTATAATTCACCCCTCCACTTT | CAGRDSYNSPLHF
TRBJ2-7 | TRBV6-5 | TRBD1 | TGTGCCAGCAGGAGGGACAGGGGTGACGAGCAGTACTTC | CASRRDRGDEQYF
TRBJ2-3 | TRBV12-2 | NA | TGTGCAAGTCGCTTTCCAGCGGGAGGCGGGCCGCAGTATTTT | CASRFPAGGGPQYF
TRBJ1-1 | TRBV5-1 | TRBD1 | TGCGCCAGCAGCTTGGACCCAGGGGGCAGGAACACTGAAGCTTTCTTT | CASSLDPGGRNTEAFF
TRBJ1-1 | TRBV9 | TRBD1 | TGTGCCAGCAGCTCCCGGGGGGGGGACAGCATGAACACTGAAGCTTTCTTT | CASSSRGGDSMNTEAFF
TRBJ2-7 | TRBV27 | TRBD1 | TGTGCCAGCAGTTTATCGGCAGGGGGCAACGAGCAGTACTTC | CASSLSAGGNEQYF
TRBJ2-7 | TRBV5-1 | TRBD1 | TGCGCCAGCAGCTTGCGGACAGGGAGTTTTTCCGAGCAGTACTTC | CASSLRTGSFSEQYF
TRBJ1-1 | TRBV4-3 | NA | TGCGCCAGCAGCCAAGACTCCTCGAGCGAGGCTTTCTTT | CASSQDSSSEAFF
TRBJ2-4 | TRBV19 | NA | TGTGCCAGTAGTATAGAGGGGCTGAGAGGCATTCAGTACTTC | CASSIEGLRGIQYF
TRBJ2-7 | TRBV7-2 | NA | TGTGCCAGCAGCCCCCTGAGCGGGTCCTCCTACGAGCAGTACTTC | CASSPLSGSSYEQYF
TRBJ2-1 | TRBV27 | NA | TGTGCCAGCAGCCGGGGGTCGGCCTCCTACAATGAGCAGTTCTTC | CASSRGSASYNEQFF
TRBJ1-2 | TRBV11-2 | NA | TGTGCCAGCGGACTCCAGGATAACTATGGCTACACCTTC | CASGLQDNYGYTF
TRBJ1-2 | TRBV6-5 | NA | TGTGCCAGCAGTTACTCGGGCAGTACGTTGCATGGCTACACCTTC | CASSYSGSTLHGYTF
TRBJ2-5 | TRBV28 | TRBD1 | TGTGCCAGCAGTTTGAACAGGGGGAAAGAGACCCAGTACTTC | CASSLNRGKETQYF
TRBJ2-7 | TRBV15 | TRBD1 | TGTGCCACCTCCCGGGACAGGGCCCACGAGCAGTACTTC | CATSRDRAHEQYF